Here is one T cell receptor (beta chain) with its context. Its specificity is unknown. The junction departs from germline at one end; a sequencing error may be responsible. This entry comes from a study of T cell responses to AZD1222 COVID-19 vaccine. Some second doses came at about 4 weeks and others at about 12 weeks; these were pooled. Study-wide results and limits: Among those given AZD1222, only five or six were seropositive at baseline.

The CDR3 sequence is 13 residues long. The germline gives CDR1 MNHNS, CDR2 SASEGT. The protocol was immunoSEQ multiplex PCR, while the TCRdb copy is restricted to in-frame clones and leaves out a portion. Among 180,000 or so clones, around 92% were seen once, and the ten largest hold 1% to 1.5%. The source of this sequence is an adult who received the AZD1222 COVID-19 vaccine. The chain is built from TRBV6-1 and TRBJ1-1; D is uncertain. This material consisted of peripheral blood, taken 28 days after the second AZD1222 dose. This CDR3 is CASREATDTEAFF. DNA of the CDR3: TGTGCCAGCAGAGAAGCCACAGACACTGAAGCTTTCTTT.